This T cell receptor delta chain was documented in a study of gamma-delta chains in newborns, infants, children. Looking at the study overall: Microbial exposure reportedly drives polyclonal innate γδ T cell expansion after birth.

Of note for this clone: The protein in TCRdb stems from a much larger clone and differs at residue 4 from this DNA's translation, likely a read error; here the protein is translated from the DNA.

Germline V gives CDR1 GEAIGNYY, CDR2 EKD. CDR3 length: 14 residues. TCRdb reprocessed the reads through CATT. The sample contains 5,500 or so delta-chain clones, approximately 1.9% of which appear only once. Input material: blood. The clonotype was recovered from a child who was a newborn, infant or young child, either healthy, febrile or measles-vaccinated (not recorded which). The chain combines TRDV2 with TRDJ2; D perhaps matches TRDD3 (6 bases). CDR3 amino acids: CACNTLGFTAQLFF. The CDR3 coding sequence is TGTGCCTGTAACACTCTGGGGTTTACAGCACAACTCTTCTTT.